This TCR beta chain stems from a study of control samples from healthy donors and cancer patients. The V end was cut by 3 bases, the J end by 6 bases, with 14 bases between. Germline values: CDR1 SGHDN, CDR2 FVKESK. CDR3 length: 14 amino acids. TCRdb's table, derived via immunoSEQ multiplex PCR, lists solely in-frame clones and lacks some. Of fewer than 20,000 clones listed, over 70% are singletons. J is TRBJ1-1 and V is TRBV14, with D maybe TRBD1 (5 bases). The clonotype comes from a woman in her sixties or seventies with colorectal cancer. What was sequenced was PBMCs. The chain's CDR3 is CASSQTIKGPEAFF. In nucleotides, the CDR3 is TGTGCCAGCAGCCAGACAATAAAGGGGCCTGAAGCTTTCTTT.